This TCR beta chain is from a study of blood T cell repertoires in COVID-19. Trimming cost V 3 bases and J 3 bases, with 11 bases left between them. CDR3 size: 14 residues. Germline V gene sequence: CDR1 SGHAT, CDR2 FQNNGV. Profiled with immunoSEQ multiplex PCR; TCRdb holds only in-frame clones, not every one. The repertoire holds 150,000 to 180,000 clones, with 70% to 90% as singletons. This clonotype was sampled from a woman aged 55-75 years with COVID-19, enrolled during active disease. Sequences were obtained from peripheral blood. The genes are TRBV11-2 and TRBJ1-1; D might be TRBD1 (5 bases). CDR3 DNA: TGTGCCAGCAGCTTCCGGGCCAGGGACACTGAAGCTTTCTTT. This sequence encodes CASSFRARDTEAFF.